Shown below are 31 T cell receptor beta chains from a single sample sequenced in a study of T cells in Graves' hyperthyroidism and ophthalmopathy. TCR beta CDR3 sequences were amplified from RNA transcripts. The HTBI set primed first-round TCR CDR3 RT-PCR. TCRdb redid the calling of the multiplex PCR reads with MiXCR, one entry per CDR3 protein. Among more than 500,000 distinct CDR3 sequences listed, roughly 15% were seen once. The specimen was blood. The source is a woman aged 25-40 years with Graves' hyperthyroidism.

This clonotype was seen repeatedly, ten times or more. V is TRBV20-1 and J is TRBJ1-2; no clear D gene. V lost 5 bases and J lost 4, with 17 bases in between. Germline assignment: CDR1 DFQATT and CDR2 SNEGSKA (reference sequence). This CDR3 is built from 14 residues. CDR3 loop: CSAGRTAQLYGYTF. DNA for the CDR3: TGCAGTGCTGGGAGGACTGCCCAACTCTATGGCTACACCTTC.

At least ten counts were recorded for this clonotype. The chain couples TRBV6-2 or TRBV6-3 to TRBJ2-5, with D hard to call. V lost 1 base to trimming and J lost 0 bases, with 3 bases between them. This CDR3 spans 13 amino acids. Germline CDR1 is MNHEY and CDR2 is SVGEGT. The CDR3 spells CASSYYNQETQYF. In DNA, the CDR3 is TGTGCCAGCAGTTACTACAACCAAGAGACCCAGTACTTC.

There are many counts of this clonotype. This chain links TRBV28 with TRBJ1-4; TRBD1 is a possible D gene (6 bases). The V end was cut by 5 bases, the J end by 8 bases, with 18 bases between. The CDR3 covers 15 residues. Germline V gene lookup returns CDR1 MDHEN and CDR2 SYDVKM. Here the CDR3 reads CASSPAVGGYEKLFF. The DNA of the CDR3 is TGTGCCAGCAGTCCCGCGGTCGGGGGCTACGAAAAACTGTTTTTT.

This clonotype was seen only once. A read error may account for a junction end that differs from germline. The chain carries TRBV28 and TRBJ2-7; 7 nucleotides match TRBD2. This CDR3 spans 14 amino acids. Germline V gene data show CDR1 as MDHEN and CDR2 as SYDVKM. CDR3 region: CASSFSAGSYERYF. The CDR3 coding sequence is TGTGCCAGCAGTTTTTCAGCGGGGTCCTACGAGCGGTACTTC.

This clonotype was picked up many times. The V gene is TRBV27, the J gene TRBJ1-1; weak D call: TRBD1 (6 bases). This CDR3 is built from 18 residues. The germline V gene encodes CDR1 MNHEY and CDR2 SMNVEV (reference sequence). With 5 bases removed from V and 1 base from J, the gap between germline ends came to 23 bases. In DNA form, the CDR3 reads TGTGCCAGCAGTCTTTATACCCCGCGGAGGGGGAAGAACACTGAAGCTTTCTTT. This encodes CASSLYTPRRGKNTEAFF.

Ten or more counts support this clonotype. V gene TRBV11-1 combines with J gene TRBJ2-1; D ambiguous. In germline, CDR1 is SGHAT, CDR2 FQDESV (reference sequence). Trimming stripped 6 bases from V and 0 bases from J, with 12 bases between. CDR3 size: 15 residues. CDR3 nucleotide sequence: TGTGCCAGCAGTCGTCGCAGAAGCTCCTACAATGAGCAGTTCTTC. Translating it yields CASSRRRSSYNEQFF. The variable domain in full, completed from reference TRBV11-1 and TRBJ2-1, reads EAEVAQSPRYKITEKSQAVAFWCDPISGHATLYWYRQILGQGPELLVQFQDESVVDDSQLPKDRFSAERLKGVDSTLKIQPAELGDSAMYLCASSRRRSSYNEQFFGPGTRLTVL.

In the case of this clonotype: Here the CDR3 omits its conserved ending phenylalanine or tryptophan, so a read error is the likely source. Written as DNA, the CDR3 is TGTGCCAGCAGCTTTGGGGACAGGGACTACGAGCAGTACCTC. Translating gives CASSFGDRDYEQYL. J is TRBJ2-7 and V is TRBV5-5; 9 bases fit TRBD1. J lost 3 bases, V lost 2 bases, and 3 bases had no gene match. CDR1 and CDR2 (germline): SGHKS, YYEKEE (reference sequence). There are 14 residues in the CDR3.

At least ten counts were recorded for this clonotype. The CDR3 DNA reads TGTGCCAGCAGCTTGGGGTCTAGCGGGAGTACCTACGAGCAGTACTTC. It encodes CASSLGSSGSTYEQYF. J is TRBJ2-7 and V is TRBV7-9; TRBD2 aligns across 10 bases. After removal of 3 bases from V and 2 bases from J, the junction contained 7 bases not matched to a gene. The germline V gene has CDR1 SEHNR and CDR2 FQNEAQ (reference sequence). This CDR3 region has 16 residues.

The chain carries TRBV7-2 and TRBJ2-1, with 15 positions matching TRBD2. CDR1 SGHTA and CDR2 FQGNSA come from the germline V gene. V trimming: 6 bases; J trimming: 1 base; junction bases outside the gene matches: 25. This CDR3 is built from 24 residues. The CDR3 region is CASSPMGPPRDGLAGGRSYNEQFF. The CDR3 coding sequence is TGTGCCAGCAGTCCAATGGGTCCTCCTCGCGACGGACTAGCGGGAGGGAGGTCCTACAATGAGCAGTTCTTC.

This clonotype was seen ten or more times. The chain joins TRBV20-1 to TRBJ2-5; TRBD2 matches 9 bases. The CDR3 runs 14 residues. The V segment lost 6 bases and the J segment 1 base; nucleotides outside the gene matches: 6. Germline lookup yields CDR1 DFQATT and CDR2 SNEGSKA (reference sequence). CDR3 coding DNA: TGCAGTGCCAACAGACTAGCGGTCCAAGAGACCCAGTACTTC. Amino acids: CSANRLAVQETQYF.

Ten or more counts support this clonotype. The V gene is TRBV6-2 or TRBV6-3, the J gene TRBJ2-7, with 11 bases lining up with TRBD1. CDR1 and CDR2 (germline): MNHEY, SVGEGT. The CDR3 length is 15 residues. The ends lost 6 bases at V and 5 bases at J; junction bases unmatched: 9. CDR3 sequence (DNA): TGTGCCAGCAGACCCTGGACAGGGGGCAAGGACGAGCAGTACTTC. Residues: CASRPWTGGKDEQYF.

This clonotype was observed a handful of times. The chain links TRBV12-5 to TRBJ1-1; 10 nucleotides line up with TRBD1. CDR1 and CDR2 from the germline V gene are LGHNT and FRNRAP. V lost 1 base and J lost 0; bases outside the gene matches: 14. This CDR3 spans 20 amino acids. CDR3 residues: CASGLATRQGANKMNTEAFF. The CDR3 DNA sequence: TGTGCTAGTGGTTTGGCGACTCGACAGGGGGCGAATAAGATGAACACTGAAGCTTTCTTT.

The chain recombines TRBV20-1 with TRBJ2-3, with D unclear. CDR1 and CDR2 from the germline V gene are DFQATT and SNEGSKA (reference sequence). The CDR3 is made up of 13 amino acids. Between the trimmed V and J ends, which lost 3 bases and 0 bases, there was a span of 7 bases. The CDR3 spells CSARFLSTDTQYF. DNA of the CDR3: TGCAGTGCTAGGTTTCTTAGCACAGATACGCAGTATTTT.

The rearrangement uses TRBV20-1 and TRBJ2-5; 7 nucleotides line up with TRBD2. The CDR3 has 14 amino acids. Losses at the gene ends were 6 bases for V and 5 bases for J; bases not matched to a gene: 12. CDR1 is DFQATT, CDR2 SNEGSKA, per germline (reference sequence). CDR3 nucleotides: TGCAGTGCCATTCACGGGAGGACGCGGGAGACCCAGTACTTC. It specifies CSAIHGRTRETQYF.

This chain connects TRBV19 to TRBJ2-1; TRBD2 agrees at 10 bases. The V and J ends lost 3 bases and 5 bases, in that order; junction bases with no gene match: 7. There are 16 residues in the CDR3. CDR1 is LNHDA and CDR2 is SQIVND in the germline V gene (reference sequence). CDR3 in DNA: TGTGCCAGTAGTATCCTAGCGGGAGCCGGAAACAATGAGCAGTTCTTC. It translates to CASSILAGAGNNEQFF.

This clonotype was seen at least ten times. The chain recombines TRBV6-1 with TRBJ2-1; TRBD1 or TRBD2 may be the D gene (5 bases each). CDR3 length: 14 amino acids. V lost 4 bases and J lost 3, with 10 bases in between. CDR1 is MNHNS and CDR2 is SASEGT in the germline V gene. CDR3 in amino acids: CASSGSGGYNEQFF. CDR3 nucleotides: TGTGCCAGCAGTGGTTCTGGGGGCTACAATGAGCAGTTCTTC.

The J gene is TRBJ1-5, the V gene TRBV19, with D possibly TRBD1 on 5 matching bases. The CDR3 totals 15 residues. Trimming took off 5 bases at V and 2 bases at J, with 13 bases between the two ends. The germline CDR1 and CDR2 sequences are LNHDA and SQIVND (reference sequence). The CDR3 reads CASSDRTGGNQPQHF. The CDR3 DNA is TGTGCCAGTAGTGACAGAACAGGAGGCAATCAGCCCCAGCATTTT.

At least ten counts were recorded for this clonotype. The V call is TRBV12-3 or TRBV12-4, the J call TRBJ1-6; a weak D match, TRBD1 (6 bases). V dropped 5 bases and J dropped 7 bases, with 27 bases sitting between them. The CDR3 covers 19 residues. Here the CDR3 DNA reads TGTGCCAGCAGTCAAACTTCCTTGGGGCAGGGGACTAGGAATTCACCCCTCCACTTT. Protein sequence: CASSQTSLGQGTRNSPLHF.

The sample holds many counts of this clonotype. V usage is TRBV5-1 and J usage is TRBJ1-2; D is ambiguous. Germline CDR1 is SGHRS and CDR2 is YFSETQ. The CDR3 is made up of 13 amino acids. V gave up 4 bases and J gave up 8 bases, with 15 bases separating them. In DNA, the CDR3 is TGCGCCAGCAGCCCCGATTTGGAATCCGGCTACACCTTC. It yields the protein CASSPDLESGYTF.

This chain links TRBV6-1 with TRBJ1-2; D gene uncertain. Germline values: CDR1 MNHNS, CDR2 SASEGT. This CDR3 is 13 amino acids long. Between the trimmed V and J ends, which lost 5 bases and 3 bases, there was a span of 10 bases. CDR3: CASSYKSDYGYTF. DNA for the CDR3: TGTGCCAGCAGTTATAAGTCAGACTATGGCTACACCTTC.

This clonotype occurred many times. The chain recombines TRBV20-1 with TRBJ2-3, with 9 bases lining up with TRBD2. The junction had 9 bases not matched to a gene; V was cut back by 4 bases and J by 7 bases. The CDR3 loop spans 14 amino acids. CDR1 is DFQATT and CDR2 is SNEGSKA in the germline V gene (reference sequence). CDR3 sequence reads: CSAKKRGVLNTQYF. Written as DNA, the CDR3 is TGCAGTGCTAAGAAGCGGGGGGTCTTAAATACGCAGTATTTT.

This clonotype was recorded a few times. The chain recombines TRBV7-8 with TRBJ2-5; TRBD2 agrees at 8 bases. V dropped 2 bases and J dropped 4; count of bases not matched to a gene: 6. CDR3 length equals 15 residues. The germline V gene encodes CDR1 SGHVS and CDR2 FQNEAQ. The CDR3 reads CASSLTTAGGETQYF. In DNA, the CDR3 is TGTGCCAGCAGCTTAACGACCGCGGGAGGAGAGACCCAGTACTTC. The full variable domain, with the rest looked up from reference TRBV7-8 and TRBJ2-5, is GAGVSQSPRYKVAKRGQDVALRCDPISGHVSLFWYQQALGQGPEFLTYFQNEAQLDKSGLPSDRFFAERPEGSVSTLKIQRTQQEDSAVYLCASSLTTAGGETQYFGPGTRLLVL.

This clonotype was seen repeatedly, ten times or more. The CDR3 coding sequence is TGTGCCAGCAGTCCCTCTAGGGTTGACTATGGCTACACCTTC. Translated: CASSPSRVDYGYTF. This chain connects TRBV27 to TRBJ1-2; D gene unclear. Trimming removed 5 bases at V and 3 bases at J, with 13 bases between. The germline CDR1 and CDR2 sequences are MNHEY and SMNVEV (reference sequence). This CDR3 comprises 14 residues.

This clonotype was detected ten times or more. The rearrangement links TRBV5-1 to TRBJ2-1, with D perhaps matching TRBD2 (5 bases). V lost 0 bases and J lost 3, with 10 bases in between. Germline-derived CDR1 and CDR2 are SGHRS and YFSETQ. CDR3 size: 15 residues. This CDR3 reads CASSLDSGVYNEQFF. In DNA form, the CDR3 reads TGCGCCAGCAGCTTGGACAGCGGAGTCTACAATGAGCAGTTCTTC.

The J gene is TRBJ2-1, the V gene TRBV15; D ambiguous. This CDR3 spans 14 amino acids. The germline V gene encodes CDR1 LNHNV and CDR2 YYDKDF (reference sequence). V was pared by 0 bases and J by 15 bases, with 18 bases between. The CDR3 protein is CATSREIRGVGRFF. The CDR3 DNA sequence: TGTGCCACCAGCAGAGAGATTCGTGGGGTAGGCAGGTTCTTC.

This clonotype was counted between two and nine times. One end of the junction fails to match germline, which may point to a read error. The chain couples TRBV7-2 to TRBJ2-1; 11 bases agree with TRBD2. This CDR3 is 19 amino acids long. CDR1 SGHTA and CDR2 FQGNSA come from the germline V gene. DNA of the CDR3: TGTGCCAGCAGCTTAGTAGCGGGAGGGCCAAGGCCCTCCTACAATGGGCAGTTCTTC. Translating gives CASSLVAGGPRPSYNGQFF.

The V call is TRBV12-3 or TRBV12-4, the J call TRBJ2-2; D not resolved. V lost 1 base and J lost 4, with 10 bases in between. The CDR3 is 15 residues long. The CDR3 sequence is CASSLGPLFTGELFF. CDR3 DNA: TGTGCCAGCAGTTTAGGGCCCCTCTTCACCGGGGAGCTGTTTTTT.

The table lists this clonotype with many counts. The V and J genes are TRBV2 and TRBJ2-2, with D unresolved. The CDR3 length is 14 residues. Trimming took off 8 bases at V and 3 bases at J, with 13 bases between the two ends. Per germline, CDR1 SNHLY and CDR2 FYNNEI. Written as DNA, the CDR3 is TGTGCCAGCCAGCACCCTGGGGACACCGGGGAGCTGTTTTTT. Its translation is CASQHPGDTGELFF.

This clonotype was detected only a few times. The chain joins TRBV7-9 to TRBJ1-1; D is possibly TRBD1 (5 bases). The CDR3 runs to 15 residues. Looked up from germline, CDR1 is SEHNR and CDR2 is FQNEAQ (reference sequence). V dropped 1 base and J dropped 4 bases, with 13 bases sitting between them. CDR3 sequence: CASSLGDLWLTEAFF. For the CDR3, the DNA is TGTGCCAGCAGCTTAGGGGACCTTTGGCTCACTGAAGCTTTCTTT.

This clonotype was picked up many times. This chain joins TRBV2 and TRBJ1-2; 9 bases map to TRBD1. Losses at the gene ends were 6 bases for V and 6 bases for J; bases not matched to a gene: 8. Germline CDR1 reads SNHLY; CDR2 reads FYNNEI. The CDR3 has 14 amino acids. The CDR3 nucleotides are TGTGCCAGCAGCGGACAGGGGAGTTGGGATGGCTACACCTTC. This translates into CASSGQGSWDGYTF.

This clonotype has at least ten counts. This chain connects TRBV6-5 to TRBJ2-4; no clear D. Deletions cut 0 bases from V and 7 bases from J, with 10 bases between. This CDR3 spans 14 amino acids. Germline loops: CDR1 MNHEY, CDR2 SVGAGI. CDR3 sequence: CASSYSEGLNIQYF. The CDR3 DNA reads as TGTGCCAGCAGTTACTCGGAAGGGTTGAACATTCAGTACTTC.